This TCR beta chain emerged from a study of T cell responses to AZD1222 COVID-19 vaccine. Assay: immunoSEQ multiplex PCR; the TCRdb copy retains only in-frame clones and omits some. This sample has about 150,000 clones, with about nine tenths found just once. With 4 bases clipped from V and 6 bases from J, the junction kept 7 bases outside the gene matches. From germline, CDR1 is MNHEY and CDR2 SMNVEV (reference sequence). The CDR3 sequence is 16 residues long. The receptor's source is an adult who received the AZD1222 COVID-19 vaccine. The chain is built from TRBV27 and TRBJ2-4; 12 nucleotides line up with TRBD1. Sequenced material: peripheral blood, taken 28 days after the second AZD1222 dose. Here the CDR3 DNA reads TGTGCCAGCAGTTGGGAAGGGACAGGGGGCTTAAACATTCAGTACTTC. Its protein product is CASSWEGTGGLNIQYF.